Listed below are T cell receptor beta chains from one sample, sequenced in a study of blood T cell repertoires in COVID-19. Only in-frame clones appear in the TCRdb table, and some are missing; sequencing was by immunoSEQ multiplex PCR. The top ten clones hold approximately 3.1% of a sample with 300,000 to 350,000 clones, approximately 82% of them seen once. Sequencing used peripheral blood. The receptors shown here come from a man aged 25 to 40 with active or convalescent COVID-19. Each CDR3 is given with its conserved first and last residue.

CDR3 protein: CASSQNGGPSSYEQYF; V gene: TRBV18; CDR3 length: 16; J gene: TRBJ2-7
CDR3 protein: CASSLTSGSKDTQYF; V gene: TRBV4-2; CDR3 length: 15; J gene: TRBJ2-3
CDR3 protein: CASSFSLAGGPFWNEQFF; V gene: TRBV11-2; CDR3 length: 18; J gene: TRBJ2-1
CDR3 protein: CASSPNLRDGYTF; V gene: TRBV7-9; CDR3 length: 13; J gene: TRBJ1-2
CDR3 protein: CASRLQGPSSGANVLTF; V gene: TRBV5-5; CDR3 length: 17; J gene: TRBJ2-6
CDR3 protein: CATSRDPGNTIYF; V gene: TRBV15; CDR3 length: 13; J gene: TRBJ1-3
CDR3 protein: CASSLDQGGSGYTF; V gene: TRBV5-1; CDR3 length: 14; J gene: TRBJ1-2
CDR3 protein: CASSSPSNQETQYF; V gene: TRBV6-5; CDR3 length: 14; J gene: TRBJ2-5
CDR3 protein: CATSVAETQYF; V gene: TRBV24-1; CDR3 length: 11; J gene: TRBJ2-5
CDR3 protein: CASSVAGVNQPQHF; V gene: TRBV9; CDR3 length: 14; J gene: TRBJ1-5